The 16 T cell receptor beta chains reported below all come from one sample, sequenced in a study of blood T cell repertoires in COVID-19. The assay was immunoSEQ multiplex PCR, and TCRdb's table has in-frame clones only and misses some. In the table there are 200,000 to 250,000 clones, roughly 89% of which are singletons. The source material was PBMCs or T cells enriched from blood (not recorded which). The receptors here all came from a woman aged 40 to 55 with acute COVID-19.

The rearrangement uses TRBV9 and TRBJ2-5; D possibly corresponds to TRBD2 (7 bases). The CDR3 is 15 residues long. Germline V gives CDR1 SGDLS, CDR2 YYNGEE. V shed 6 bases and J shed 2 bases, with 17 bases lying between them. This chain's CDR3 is CASTSGGAVQETQYF. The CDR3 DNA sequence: TGTGCCAGCACCTCTGGGGGGGCAGTACAAGAGACCCAGTACTTC.

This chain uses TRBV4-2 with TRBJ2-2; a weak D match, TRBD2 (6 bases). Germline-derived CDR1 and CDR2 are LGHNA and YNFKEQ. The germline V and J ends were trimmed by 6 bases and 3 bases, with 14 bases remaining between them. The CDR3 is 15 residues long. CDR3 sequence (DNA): TGTGCCAGCAGAATAAGCCGGGGGTACACCGGGGAGCTGTTTTTT. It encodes CASRISRGYTGELFF.

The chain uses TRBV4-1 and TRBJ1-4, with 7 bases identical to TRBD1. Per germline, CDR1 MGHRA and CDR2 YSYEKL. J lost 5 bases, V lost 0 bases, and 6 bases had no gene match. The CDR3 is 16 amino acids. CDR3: CASSQDGRGGNEKLFF. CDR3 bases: TGCGCCAGCAGCCAAGACGGAAGAGGGGGCAATGAAAAACTGTTTTTT.

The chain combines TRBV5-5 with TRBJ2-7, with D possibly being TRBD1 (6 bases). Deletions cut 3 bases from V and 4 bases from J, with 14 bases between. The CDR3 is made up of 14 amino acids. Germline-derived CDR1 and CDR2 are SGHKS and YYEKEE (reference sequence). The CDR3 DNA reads TGTGCCAGCAGCTCGTTAGGGACACCGTACGAGCAGTACTTC. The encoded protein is CASSSLGTPYEQYF.

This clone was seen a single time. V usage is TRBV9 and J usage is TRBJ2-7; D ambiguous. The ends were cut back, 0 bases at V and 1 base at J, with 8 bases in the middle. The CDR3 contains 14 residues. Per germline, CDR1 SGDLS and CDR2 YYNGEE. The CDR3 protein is CASSVGSESYEQYF. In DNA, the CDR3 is TGTGCCAGCAGCGTAGGTTCCGAGTCCTACGAGCAGTACTTC.

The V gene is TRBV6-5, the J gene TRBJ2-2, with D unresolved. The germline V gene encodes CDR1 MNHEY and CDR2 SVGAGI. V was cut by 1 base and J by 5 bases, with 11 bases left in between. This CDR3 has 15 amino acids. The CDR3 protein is CASSYFATSTGELFF. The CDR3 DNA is TGTGCCAGCAGTTACTTCGCGACTTCGACCGGGGAGCTGTTTTTT.

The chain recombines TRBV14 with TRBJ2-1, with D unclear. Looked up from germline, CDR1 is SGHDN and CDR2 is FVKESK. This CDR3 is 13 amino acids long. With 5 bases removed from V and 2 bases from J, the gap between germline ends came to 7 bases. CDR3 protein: CASSGPAYNEQFF. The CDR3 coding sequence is TGTGCCAGCAGCGGGCCCGCCTACAATGAGCAGTTCTTC.

Here the CDR3 reads CASSPRDRVTPGYTF. The CDR3 DNA is TGTGCCAGTAGTCCGAGGGACAGGGTGACGCCTGGCTACACCTTC. The rearrangement links TRBV19 to TRBJ1-2, with 9 bases matching TRBD1. Germline CDR1 and CDR2: LNHDA and SQIVND (reference sequence). The CDR3 contains 15 residues. V was pared by 5 bases and J by 7 bases, with 11 bases of the junction left unmatched. Full variable domain (outside the CDR3, taken from reference TRBV19 and TRBJ1-2): DGGITQSPKYLFRKEGQNVTLSCEQNLNHDAMYWYRQDPGQGLRLIYYSQIVNDFQKGDIAEGYSVSREKKESFPLTVTSAQKNPTAFYLCASSPRDRVTPGYTFGSGTRLTVV.

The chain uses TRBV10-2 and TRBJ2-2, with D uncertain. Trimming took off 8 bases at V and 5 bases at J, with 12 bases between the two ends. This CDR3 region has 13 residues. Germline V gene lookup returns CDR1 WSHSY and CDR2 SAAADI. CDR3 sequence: CASCFGRTGELFF. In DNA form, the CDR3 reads TGCGCCAGCTGCTTTGGGCGAACCGGGGAGCTGTTTTTT.

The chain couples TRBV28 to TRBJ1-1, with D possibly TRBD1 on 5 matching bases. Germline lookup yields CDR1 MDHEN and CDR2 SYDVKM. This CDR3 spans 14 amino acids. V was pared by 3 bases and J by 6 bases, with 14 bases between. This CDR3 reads CASSLGAGRSEAFF. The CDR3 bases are TGTGCCAGCAGTTTGGGAGCAGGGAGGTCTGAAGCTTTCTTT.

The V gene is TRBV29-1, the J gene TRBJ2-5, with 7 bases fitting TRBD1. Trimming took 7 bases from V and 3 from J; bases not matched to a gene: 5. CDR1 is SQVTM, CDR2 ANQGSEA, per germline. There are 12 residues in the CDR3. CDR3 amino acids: CSDMTGKETQYF. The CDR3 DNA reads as TGCAGCGACATGACAGGGAAAGAGACCCAGTACTTC.

The CDR3 nucleotides read TGTGCCAGTAGTATATTCCGATTCGGTGAAGCTTTCTTT. Protein sequence: CASSIFRFGEAFF. The chain couples TRBV19 to TRBJ1-1, with no clear D. V lost 2 bases and J lost 7, with 11 bases in between. CDR1 and CDR2 from the germline V gene are LNHDA and SQIVND (reference sequence). This CDR3 region has 13 residues.

The CDR3 region is CASSIARGSGANVLTF. The CDR3 DNA follows: TGTGCCAGTAGTATCGCTCGGGGCTCTGGGGCCAACGTCCTGACTTTC. The chain couples TRBV19 to TRBJ2-6; D might be TRBD2 (5 bases). Germline CDR1 is LNHDA and CDR2 is SQIVND (reference sequence). The ends were cut back, 3 bases at V and 0 bases at J, with 9 bases in the middle. The length of the CDR3 is 16 residues.

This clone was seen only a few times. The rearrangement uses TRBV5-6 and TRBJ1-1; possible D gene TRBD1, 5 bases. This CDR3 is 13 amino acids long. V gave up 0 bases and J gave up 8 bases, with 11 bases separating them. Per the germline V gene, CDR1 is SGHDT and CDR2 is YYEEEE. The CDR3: CASSLAKGLEAFF. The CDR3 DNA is TGTGCCAGCAGCTTGGCGAAGGGGTTGGAAGCTTTCTTT. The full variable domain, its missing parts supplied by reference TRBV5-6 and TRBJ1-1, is DAGVTQSPTHLIKTRGQQVTLRCSPKSGHDTVSWYQQALGQGPQFIFQYYEEEERQRGNFPDRFSGHQFPNYSSELNVNALLLGDSALYLCASSLAKGLEAFFGQGTRLTVV.

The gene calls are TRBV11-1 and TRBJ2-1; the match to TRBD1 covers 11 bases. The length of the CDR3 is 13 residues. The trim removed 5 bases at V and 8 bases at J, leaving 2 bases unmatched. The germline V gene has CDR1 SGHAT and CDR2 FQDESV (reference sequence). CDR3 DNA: TGTGCCAGCAGCCCGGGACAGGGGGATGAGCAGTTCTTC. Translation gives CASSPGQGDEQFF.

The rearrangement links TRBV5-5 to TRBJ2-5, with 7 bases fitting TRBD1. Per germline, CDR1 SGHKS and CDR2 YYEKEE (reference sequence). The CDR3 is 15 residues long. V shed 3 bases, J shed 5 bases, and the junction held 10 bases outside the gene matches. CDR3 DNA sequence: TGTGCCAGCAGCTCCCGGGGACAGTCGAAGGAGACCCAGTACTTC. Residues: CASSSRGQSKETQYF.